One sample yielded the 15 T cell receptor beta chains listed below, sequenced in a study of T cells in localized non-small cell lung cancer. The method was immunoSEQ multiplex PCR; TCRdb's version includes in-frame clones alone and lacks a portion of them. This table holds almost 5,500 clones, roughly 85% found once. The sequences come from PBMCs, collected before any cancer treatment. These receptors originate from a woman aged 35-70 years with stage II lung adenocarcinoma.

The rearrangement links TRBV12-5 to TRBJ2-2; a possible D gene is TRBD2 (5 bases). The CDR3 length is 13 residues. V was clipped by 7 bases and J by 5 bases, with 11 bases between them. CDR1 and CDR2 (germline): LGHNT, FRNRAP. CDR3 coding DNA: TGTGCTAGTGCCCCAGGAGGTACCGGGGAGCTGTTTTTT. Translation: CASAPGGTGELFF.

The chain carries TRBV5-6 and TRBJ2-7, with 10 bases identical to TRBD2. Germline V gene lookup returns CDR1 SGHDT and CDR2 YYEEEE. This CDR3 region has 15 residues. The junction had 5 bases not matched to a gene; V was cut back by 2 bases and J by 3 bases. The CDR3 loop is CASSFRPSGSYEQYF. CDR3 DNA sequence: TGTGCCAGCAGCTTTCGTCCTAGCGGGAGCTACGAGCAGTACTTC.

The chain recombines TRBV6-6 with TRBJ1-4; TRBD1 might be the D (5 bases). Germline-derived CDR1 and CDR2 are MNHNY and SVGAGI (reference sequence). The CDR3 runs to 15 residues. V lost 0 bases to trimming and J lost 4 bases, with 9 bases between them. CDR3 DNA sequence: TGTGCCAGCAGTTACTCGGGTCAGGGTAATGAAAAACTGTTTTTT. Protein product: CASSYSGQGNEKLFF.

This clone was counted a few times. CDR3 protein: CASSFRPSGKSNEQFF. The CDR3 nucleotides are TGTGCCAGCAGTTTTCGCCCTAGCGGGAAGAGCAATGAGCAGTTCTTC. The V call is TRBV27, the J call TRBJ2-1, with 9 positions matching TRBD2. This CDR3 comprises 16 residues. The germline CDR1 and CDR2 sequences are MNHEY and SMNVEV (reference sequence). V was pared by 3 bases and J by 6 bases, with 9 bases of the junction left unmatched.

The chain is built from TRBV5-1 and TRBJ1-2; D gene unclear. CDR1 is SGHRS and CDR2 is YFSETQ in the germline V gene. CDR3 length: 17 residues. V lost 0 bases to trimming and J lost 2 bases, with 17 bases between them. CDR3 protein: CASSLAEGPSPNYGYTF. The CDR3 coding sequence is TGCGCCAGCAGCTTGGCGGAGGGTCCGAGCCCAAACTATGGCTACACCTTC.

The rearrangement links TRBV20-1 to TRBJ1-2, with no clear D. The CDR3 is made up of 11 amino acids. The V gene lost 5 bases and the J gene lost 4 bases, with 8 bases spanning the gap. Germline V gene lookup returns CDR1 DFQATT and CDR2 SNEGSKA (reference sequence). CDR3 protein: CSAFRTYGYTF. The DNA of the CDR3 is TGCAGTGCTTTCAGGACCTATGGCTACACCTTC.

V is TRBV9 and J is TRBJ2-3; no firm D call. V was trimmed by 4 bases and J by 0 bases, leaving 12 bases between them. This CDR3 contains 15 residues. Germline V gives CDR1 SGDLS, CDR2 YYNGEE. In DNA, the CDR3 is TGTGCCAGCAGCTTGCCTACGGGTAGCACAGATACGCAGTATTTT. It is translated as CASSLPTGSTDTQYF.

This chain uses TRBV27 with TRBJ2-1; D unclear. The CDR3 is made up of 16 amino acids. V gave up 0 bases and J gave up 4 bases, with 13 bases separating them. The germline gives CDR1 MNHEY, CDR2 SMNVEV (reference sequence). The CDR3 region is CASSLSISTPYNEQFF. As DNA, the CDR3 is TGTGCCAGCAGTTTATCGATTAGTACACCATACAATGAGCAGTTCTTC.

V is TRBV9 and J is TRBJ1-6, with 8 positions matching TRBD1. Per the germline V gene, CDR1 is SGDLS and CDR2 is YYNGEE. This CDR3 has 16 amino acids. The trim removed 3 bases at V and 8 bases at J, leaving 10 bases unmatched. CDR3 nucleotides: TGTGCCAGCAGCGCCGCCTGGACAGGGAGGGATTCACCCCTCCACTTT. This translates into CASSAAWTGRDSPLHF.

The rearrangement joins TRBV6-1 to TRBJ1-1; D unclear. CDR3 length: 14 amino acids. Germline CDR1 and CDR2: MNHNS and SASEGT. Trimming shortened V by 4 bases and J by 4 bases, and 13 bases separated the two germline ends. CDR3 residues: CASSVGPASTEAFF. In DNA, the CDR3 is TGTGCCAGCAGTGTCGGTCCCGCCTCCACTGAAGCTTTCTTT.

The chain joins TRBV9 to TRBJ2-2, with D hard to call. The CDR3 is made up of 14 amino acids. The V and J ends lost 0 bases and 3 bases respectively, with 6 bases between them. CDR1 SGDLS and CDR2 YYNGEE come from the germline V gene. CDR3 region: CASSVDPDTGELFF. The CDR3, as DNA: TGTGCCAGCAGCGTAGACCCAGACACCGGGGAGCTGTTTTTT.

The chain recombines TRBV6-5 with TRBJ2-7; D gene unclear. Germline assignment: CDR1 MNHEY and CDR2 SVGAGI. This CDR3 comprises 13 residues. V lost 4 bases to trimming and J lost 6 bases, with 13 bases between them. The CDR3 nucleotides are TGTGCCAGCAGTTCATTAGGTACCCTCGAGCAGTACTTC. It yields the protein CASSSLGTLEQYF.

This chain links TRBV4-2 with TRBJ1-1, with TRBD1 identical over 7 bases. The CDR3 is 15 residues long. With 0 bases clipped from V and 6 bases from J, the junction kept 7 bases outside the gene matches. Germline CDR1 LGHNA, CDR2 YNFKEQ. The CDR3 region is CASSQDERGRSEAFF. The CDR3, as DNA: TGTGCCAGCAGCCAAGATGAGAGGGGGCGATCTGAAGCTTTCTTT.

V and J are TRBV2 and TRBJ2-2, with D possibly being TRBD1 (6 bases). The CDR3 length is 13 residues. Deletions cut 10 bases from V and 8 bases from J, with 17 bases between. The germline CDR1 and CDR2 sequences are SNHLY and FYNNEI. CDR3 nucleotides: TGTGCCACTGCACAGGGCCCGATTGGGGAGCTGTTTTTT. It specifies CATAQGPIGELFF.

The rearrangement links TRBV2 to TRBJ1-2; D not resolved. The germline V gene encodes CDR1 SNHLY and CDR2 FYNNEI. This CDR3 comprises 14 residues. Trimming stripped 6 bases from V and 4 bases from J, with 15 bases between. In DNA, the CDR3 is TGTGCCAGCAGCGGGTCTCCCTCCCCCTATGGCTACACCTTC. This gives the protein CASSGSPSPYGYTF.